The 29 T cell receptor beta chains below come from one sample, sequenced in a study of T cell clonality in common variable immunodeficiency. Study outcomes and limitations: Common variable immunodeficiency TCR beta sequences reportedly had fewer deletions and N-nucleotide insertions.

TCRdb's copy holds only in-frame clones and misses some; the assay was immunoSEQ multiplex PCR. The sample has roughly 29,000 clones, none seen only once. Their cognate antigens are unknown. Sequencing was performed on peripheral blood mononuclear cells. These receptors all stem from a human donor with common variable immunodeficiency.

On this clone itself: Coverage ceases 3 residues before the CDR3 finishes, and the germline J gene fills in the end. The chain links TRBV7-3 to TRBJ2-5; 9 bases match TRBD1. The V gene's germline CDR1 is SGHTA and CDR2 FQGTGA. After removal of 2 bases from V and 4 bases from J, the junction contained 11 bases not matched to a gene. The CDR3 totals 17 residues. The CDR3 loop reads CASSLGGDRADLETQYF. Incomplete CDR3 DNA: TGTGCCAGCAGCTTAGGGGGGGACAGGGCCGATTTAGAGACC.

This clone was recorded a few times. The read ends 3 residues early relative to the CDR3; the germline J gene fills the gap. This chain connects TRBV2 to TRBJ2-6; 7 bases match TRBD2. This CDR3 comprises 17 residues. Trimming cost V 8 bases and J 1 base; bases outside gene matches: 11. Germline-derived CDR1 and CDR2 are SNHLY and FYNNEI. The CDR3 region is CASSLPSGESGANVLTF. The DNA read from the CDR3 is TGTGCCAGCTCTTTGCCTAGCGGAGAATCTGGGGCCAACGTC.

Ten or more counts support this clone. From the germline J gene comes the end of the CDR3, since the read stops 3 residues before it. The chain couples TRBV19 to TRBJ2-2; unclear D gene. V shed 2 bases and J shed 5 bases, with 6 bases lying between them. This CDR3 spans 13 amino acids. Germline CDR1 and CDR2: LNHDA and SQIVND (reference sequence). CDR3 sequence reads: CASSILQTGELFF. CDR3 DNA, as far as it was read: TGTGCCAGTAGTATACTCCAGACCGGGGAG.

This clone showed up just a few times. The read comes to an end 3 residues before the CDR3 does, leaving the germline J gene to fill in the end. J is TRBJ2-5 and V is TRBV2; D might be TRBD1 (6 bases). Trimming shortened V by 7 bases and J by 0 bases, and 18 bases separated the two germline ends. The CDR3 has 16 residues. Germline-derived CDR1 and CDR2 are SNHLY and FYNNEI. The CDR3 bases that were read are TGTGCCAGCACCCTCCGAGGGGGACGGTACCAAGAGACC. This sequence encodes CASTLRGGRYQET. The entire CDR3 protein reads CASTLRGGRYQETQYF.

In the case of this clone: The CDR3 goes on 3 residues after the read ends, and that part is filled in from the germline J gene. The chain combines TRBV19 with TRBJ1-1; 8 bases align to TRBD1. The V gene end was trimmed by 4 bases and the J gene end by 4 bases; junction bases not matched to a gene: 5. Germline CDR1 LNHDA, CDR2 SQIVND (reference sequence). This CDR3 contains 14 residues. CDR3 sequence: CASSKTGVGTEAFF. The sequenced CDR3 bases are TGTGCCAGTAGTAAGACAGGGGTGGGCACTGAA.

This clone appeared many times. From the germline J gene comes the end of the CDR3, since the read stops 3 residues before it. The chain couples TRBV2 to TRBJ1-5; TRBD1 is a possible D gene (5 bases). Trimming stripped 7 bases from V and 0 bases from J, with 16 bases between. The germline V gene encodes CDR1 SNHLY and CDR2 FYNNEI. The CDR3 length is 16 residues. The sequenced part of the CDR3 DNA is TGTGCCAGCAAGGGGCAGAACATTAATAGCAATCAGCCC. It is translated as CASKGQNINSNQP. The full CDR3 protein reads CASKGQNINSNQPQHF.

This clone has ten or more counts. The read stops 3 residues short of the end of the CDR3; the missing end is completed from the germline J gene. This rearrangement joins TRBV19 to TRBJ1-2; D not certain. CDR1 LNHDA and CDR2 SQIVND come from the germline V gene (reference sequence). This CDR3 is built from 16 residues. Trimming took off 5 bases at V and 0 bases at J, with 16 bases between the two ends. CDR3 residues: CASSYMASAPNYGYTF. The sequenced CDR3 bases are TGTGCCAGTAGTTATATGGCCTCTGCCCCTAACTATGGC.

A note on this clone: The read ends 3 residues shy of where the CDR3 ends; the end is completed using the germline J gene. The rearrangement joins TRBV18 to TRBJ2-6, with 11 bases fitting TRBD2. CDR1 is KGHSH and CDR2 is LQKENI in the germline V gene. V trimming: 3 bases; J trimming: 0 bases; junction bases outside the gene matches: 7. The CDR3 totals 19 residues. The CDR3 reads CASSPMGLAENSGANVLTF. The part of the CDR3 DNA that was read is TGTGCCAGCTCACCGATGGGACTAGCGGAGAACTCTGGGGCCAACGTC.

This clone showed up just a few times. The read finishes 3 residues shy of the CDR3 end, and the germline J gene is used to complete it. The V call is TRBV5-4, the J call TRBJ1-6; the D is unclear. Trimming removed 0 bases at V and 10 bases at J, with 8 bases between. The CDR3 totals 13 residues. CDR1 and CDR2 from the germline V gene are SGHNT and YYREEE (reference sequence). The CDR3 DNA, read in part, is TGTGCCAGCAGCTTGGATTCGACATCACCC. Its translation is CASSLDSTSP. The whole CDR3 reads CASSLDSTSPLHF. Variable domain in full (rest from reference TRBV5-4 and TRBJ1-6): ETGVTQSPTHLIKTRGQQVTLRCSSQSGHNTVSWYQQALGQGPQFIFQYYREEENGRGNFPPRFSGLQFPNYSSELNVNALELDDSALYLCASSLDSTSPLHFGNGTRLTVT.

This clone was found a few times. The read terminates 3 residues before the CDR3 end, so the remaining end is supplied by the germline J gene. Other nucleotide sequences from this sample produce the same CDR3. V usage is TRBV19 and J usage is TRBJ2-1; D might be TRBD1 (7 bases). Trimming took off 5 bases at V and 4 bases at J, with 15 bases between the two ends. Germline CDR1 and CDR2: LNHDA and SQIVND (reference sequence). This CDR3 is 15 amino acids long. This CDR3 reads CASSFPQGGYNEQFF. The part of the CDR3 DNA that was read is TGTGCCAGTAGTTTCCCCCAGGGGGGTTACAATGAG.

The CDR3 spells CASSASGNTGELFF. The sequenced CDR3 bases are TGTGCCAGTAGTGCTAGCGGTAACACCGGGGAG. J is TRBJ2-2 and V is TRBV19, with 7 nucleotides matching TRBD2. Read coverage stops 3 residues before the CDR3 terminus; the germline J gene supplies the remainder. The V and J ends lost 5 bases and 2 bases, in that order; junction bases with no gene match: 2. The CDR3 consists of 14 residues. Germline-derived CDR1 and CDR2 are LNHDA and SQIVND (reference sequence).

Ten or more counts support this clone. The read gets to within 3 residues of the CDR3 end, and the germline J gene fills in the rest. V is TRBV5-1 and J is TRBJ1-5, with 10 nucleotides matching TRBD1. The CDR3 length is 16 residues. Germline V gene lookup returns CDR1 SGHRS and CDR2 YFSETQ. With 2 bases clipped from V and 6 bases from J, the junction kept 8 bases outside the gene matches. The CDR3 bases that were read are TGCGCCAGCAGCTTAACCGCCGGGACAGGGGTTCAGCCC. This gives the protein CASSLTAGTGVQP. The CDR3 in its entirety is CASSLTAGTGVQPQHF. The full variable domain, in which reference TRBV5-1 and TRBJ1-5 provide the parts outside the CDR3, is KAGVTQTPRYLIKTRGQQVTLSCSPISGHRSVSWYQQTPGQGLQFLFEYFSETQRNKGNFPGRFSGRQFSNSRSEMNVSTLELGDSALYLCASSLTAGTGVQPQHFGDGTRLSIL.

This clone was found many times. The CDR3 extends 3 residues past the end of the read, so its final part is completed from the germline J gene. The chain combines TRBV29-1 with TRBJ2-1, with D unresolved. The V gene lost 3 bases and the J gene lost 3 bases, with 9 bases spanning the gap. From germline, CDR1 is SQVTM and CDR2 ANQGSEA. The CDR3 has 13 residues. The sequenced part of the CDR3 DNA is TGCAGCGTTGAGCAGGAGTACTACAATGAG. Translating gives CSVEQEYYNE. The entire CDR3 protein is CSVEQEYYNEQFF.

This clone has a count of ten or more. Sequencing ends 3 residues short of the CDR3 end; the germline J gene provides the rest. The chain combines TRBV20-1 with TRBJ1-1; 7 bases agree with TRBD1. CDR1 and CDR2 from the germline V gene are DFQATT and SNEGSKA (reference sequence). The CDR3 runs to 15 residues. Losses at the gene ends were 5 bases for V and 0 bases for J; bases not matched to a gene: 9. This CDR3 reads CSAGGQRTLNTEAFF. CDR3 DNA, as far as it was read: TGCAGTGCTGGGGGACAGCGTACCCTGAACACTGAA.

This clone came up many times. The read ends 3 residues shy of where the CDR3 ends; the end is completed using the germline J gene. The V call is TRBV18, the J call TRBJ2-1; 9 positions agree with TRBD1. V was pared by 6 bases and J by 5 bases, with 11 bases of the junction left unmatched. Looked up from germline, CDR1 is KGHSH and CDR2 is LQKENI. The CDR3 runs to 16 residues. The sequenced CDR3 bases are TGTGCCAGCTCGACCACTGCGGGACAGGGTAACAATGAG. As protein: CASSTTAGQGNNE. The whole CDR3 protein reads CASSTTAGQGNNEQFF.

This clone appeared a few times. CDR3 in amino acids: CASSLLPGDGELFF. The covered CDR3 bases are TGTGCCAGCAGCTTATTACCGGGGGACGGGGAG. The rearrangement uses TRBV7-9 and TRBJ2-2; perhaps TRBD2 as D (6 bases). The read ends 3 residues shy of where the CDR3 ends; the end is completed using the germline J gene. Germline CDR1 reads SEHNR; CDR2 reads FQNEAQ (reference sequence). The germline V and J ends were trimmed by 2 bases and 7 bases, with 11 bases remaining between them. The CDR3 extends over 14 amino acids.

This clone was found many times. Sequencing ends 3 residues short of the CDR3 end; the germline J gene provides the rest. The V gene is TRBV4-2, the J gene TRBJ1-6; weak D call: TRBD1 (6 bases). Germline-derived CDR1 and CDR2 are LGHNA and YNFKEQ. This CDR3 spans 16 amino acids. V was pared by 4 bases and J by 8 bases, with 18 bases between. CDR3 DNA (partial): TGTGCCAGCAGCCGCAATCAACAGGGTGATTATTCACCC. This translates into CASSRNQQGDYSP. The full-length CDR3 reads as CASSRNQQGDYSPLHF.

With respect to this clone: The sequence runs out 3 residues before the end of the CDR3; the remainder is reconstructed from the germline J gene. V usage is TRBV7-3 and J usage is TRBJ2-3, with D possibly matching TRBD2 (6 bases). The CDR3 consists of 16 residues. V was cut by 1 base and J by 2 bases, with 13 bases left in between. CDR1 and CDR2 from the germline V gene are SGHTA and FQGTGA. The CDR3 region is CASSLMVGGYTDTQYF. Partial CDR3 DNA: TGTGCCAGCAGCTTAATGGTCGGGGGATACACAGATACG.

This clone was observed at least ten times. The read gets to within 3 residues of the CDR3 end, and the germline J gene fills in the rest. The chain has TRBV19 and TRBJ1-6; D gene unclear. Germline V lookup: CDR1 LNHDA, CDR2 SQIVND (reference sequence). V lost 3 bases and J lost 5, with 8 bases in between. This CDR3 region has 14 residues. The chain's CDR3 is CASSMRVDNSPLHF. The sequenced part of the CDR3 DNA is TGTGCCAGTAGTATGCGGGTCGATAATTCACCC. Variable domain in full (rest from reference TRBV19 and TRBJ1-6): DGGITQSPKYLFRKEGQNVTLSCEQNLNHDAMYWYRQDPGQGLRLIYYSQIVNDFQKGDIAEGYSVSREKKESFPLTVTSAQKNPTAFYLCASSMRVDNSPLHFGNGTRLTVT.

In its sample, this clone was seen many times. With the read ending 3 residues before the CDR3 end, the germline J gene is used to fill in that end. The chain couples TRBV29-1 to TRBJ2-1, with no clear D. This CDR3 comprises 14 residues. Trimming left V 4 bases short and J 8 bases short, with 18 bases between. CDR1 and CDR2 (germline): SQVTM, ANQGSEA. The CDR3 bases that were read are TGCAGCGTTGCGGTAGGGTACGCCTTGGATGAG. It encodes CSVAVGYALDE. The full CDR3 is CSVAVGYALDEQFF.

This clone was observed many times. The read gets to within 3 residues of the CDR3 end, and the germline J gene fills in the rest. The chain employs TRBV7-9 and TRBJ1-1; D is unclear. V was pared by 5 bases and J by 2 bases, with 15 bases between. This CDR3 comprises 15 residues. Germline V lookup: CDR1 SEHNR, CDR2 FQNEAQ (reference sequence). This CDR3 reads CASSPDGRGNTEAFF. CDR3 DNA (partial): TGTGCCAGCAGCCCGGATGGACGGGGTAACACTGAA.

The table lists this clone with many counts. The CDR3: CASSCSVIQTQYF. Partial CDR3 DNA: TGTGCCAGCAGCTGCTCAGTTATTCAGACC. This chain links TRBV7-3 with TRBJ2-5; no clear D. The read is 3 residues too short to cover the CDR3 end, so that end is filled in from the germline J gene. The V gene lost 4 bases and the J gene lost 6 bases, with 12 bases spanning the gap. In germline, CDR1 is SGHTA, CDR2 FQGTGA. CDR3 size: 13 residues.

In the case of this clone: The read falls 3 residues short of the CDR3 end, and the missing part is taken from the germline J gene. The rearrangement links TRBV11-2 to TRBJ1-1, with TRBD1 as a possible D gene (5 bases). Germline V CDR1 and CDR2: SGHAT, FQNNGV. The CDR3 contains 13 residues. CDR3 DNA (partial): TGTGCCAGCAGCTTAGGATCGGCTAACAGG. Translating it yields CASSLGSANR. The full CDR3 reads CASSLGSANRAFF.

This clone has a handful of counts. From the germline J gene comes the end of the CDR3, since the read stops 3 residues before it. V and J are TRBV6-1 and TRBJ1-1; TRBD1 is a possible D gene (5 bases). This CDR3 comprises 15 residues. Germline V CDR1 and CDR2: MNHNS, SASEGT. V lost 0 bases, J lost 3 bases, and 11 bases lay in between. Partial CDR3 DNA: TGTGCCAGCAGTGAAGCGTCCAGGGTGTACACTGAA. Translated: CASSEASRVYTE. Given in full, the CDR3 is CASSEASRVYTEAFF.

This clone was counted at least ten times. The sequenced fragment ends 3 residues before the CDR3 boundary, so the rest is inferred from the germline J gene. The rearrangement joins TRBV7-8 to TRBJ2-3; 7 bases are shared with TRBD2. This CDR3 comprises 15 residues. V gave up 5 bases and J gave up 0 bases; unmatched junction bases: 5. Germline values: CDR1 SGHVS, CDR2 FQNEAQ. This CDR3 reads CASSGAAGSTDTQYF. CDR3 DNA (partial): TGTGCCAGCAGCGGAGCAGCGGGAAGCACAGATACG.

This clone was seen at least ten times. The CDR3 end lies 3 residues beyond the end of the read and is filled in from the germline J gene. The chain joins TRBV28 to TRBJ2-1; 13 nucleotides match TRBD2. The length of the CDR3 is 18 residues. The ends lost 5 bases at V and 3 bases at J; junction bases unmatched: 10. Germline V CDR1 and CDR2: MDHEN, SYDVKM. The part of the CDR3 DNA that was read is TGTGCCAGCAGTCGAAACCCGGGACTAGCGGGGAACTACAATGAG. It translates to CASSRNPGLAGNYNE. The whole CDR3 protein reads CASSRNPGLAGNYNEQFF.

This clone was counted at least ten times. The read ends 3 residues early relative to the CDR3; the germline J gene fills the gap. This chain joins TRBV29-1 and TRBJ2-1; D gene unclear. V lost 3 bases to trimming and J lost 5 bases, with 8 bases between them. The CDR3 loop spans 12 amino acids. Germline loops: CDR1 SQVTM, CDR2 ANQGSEA. The part of the CDR3 DNA that was read is TGCAGCGTTGACAACCCTAACAATGAG. The encoded protein is CSVDNPNNE. The full CDR3 is CSVDNPNNEQFF.

This clone was picked up many times. Coverage ceases 3 residues before the CDR3 finishes, and the germline J gene fills in the end. The chain has TRBV5-1 and TRBJ2-1; D may be TRBD2 (5 bases). Germline lookup yields CDR1 SGHRS and CDR2 YFSETQ. V was pared by 0 bases and J by 6 bases, with 13 bases between. The CDR3 has 15 amino acids. CDR3 amino acids: CASSLGGSEGNEQFF. Partial CDR3 DNA: TGCGCCAGCAGCTTGGGAGGGTCCGAGGGCAATGAG.

In its sample, this clone was seen many times. The CDR3 extends 3 residues past the end of the read, so its final part is completed from the germline J gene. The gene calls are TRBV7-9 and TRBJ2-5; D not resolved. The CDR3 runs 13 residues. V lost 1 base to trimming and J lost 2 bases, with 5 bases between them. Germline values: CDR1 SEHNR, CDR2 FQNEAQ (reference sequence). The CDR3 spells CASSLEIQETQYF. The CDR3 DNA, read in part, is TGTGCCAGCAGCTTAGAAATACAAGAGACC.